This T cell receptor (beta chain) stems from a study of blood T cell repertoires in COVID-19. With 6 bases clipped from V and 2 bases from J, the junction kept 16 bases outside the gene matches. The V gene's germline CDR1 is MNHEY and CDR2 SVGEGT. The CDR3 covers 19 residues. The table came from immunoSEQ multiplex PCR; TCRdb's copy has only in-frame clones and leaves some out. The sample lists under 250,000 clones, 65% to 90% occurring once. This TCR came from a man aged 50 to 60 with COVID-19, enrolled during active disease. J is TRBJ2-7 and V is TRBV6-2 or TRBV6-3; 13 bases map to TRBD2. The sample consisted of peripheral blood. The CDR3 reads CASSPGQRLAGGQAYEQYF. CDR3 nucleotides: TGTGCCAGCAGCCCGGGACAGAGACTAGCGGGGGGCCAGGCCTACGAGCAGTACTTC.